These T cell receptor beta chains were read from a single sample in a study of cytomegalovirus exposure and HLA in healthy donors. This table comes from immunoSEQ multiplex PCR, and its TCRdb copy is limited to in-frame clones, with some not included. The repertoire holds 75,000 to 90,000 clones, around 85% seen once, with nearly 7.5% in the top ten. Sequenced sample: PBMCs. These receptors came from a man in his forties in good health and CMV-seropositive. Both conserved end residues are part of each CDR3.

v_call	cdr3_aa
TRBV5-4	CASSFFGGQITGELFF
TRBV6-6	CASSLQTGGQETQYF
TRBV6-1	CASSEWQGASSGNTIYF
TRBV30	CAWSVTVNTEAFF
TRBV19	CASNALGLNEQFF
TRBV2	CATKGLAGGQETQYF
TRBV2	CASREGGAAYEQYF
TRBV4-1	CASSHPAANTEAFF
TRBV2	CASREQGVGLGYTF
TRBV6-5	CASSYSFAGGRNEQFF
TRBV11-3	CASSFGRGRETQYF
TRBV18	CASSLDSNFNGYTF
TRBV2	CASSGRSGGSYEQYF
TRBV6-6	CASSHLEGQGFYEQYF
TRBV20-1	CSANAGTQYF
TRBV5-1	CASSSGTAPSSPLHF
TRBV4-1	CASSQVVTPYNEQFF
TRBV2	CASTRAGGPTDTQYF
TRBV5-1	CASSLTGANTEAFF
TRBV10-2	CASSEYQRGSYEQYF
TRBV7-3	CASSQSGGPGTDTQYF
TRBV29-1	CSVEADPGQPQETQYF
TRBV21-1	CASSKGLAGEPYEQYF
TRBV5-1	CASSLARTSDIGETQYF
TRBV7-2	CASSQGRGGYNEQFF
TRBV9	CASSPLHRANYGYTF
TRBV19	CASSIDPGNTEAFF
TRBV19	CASSTSNGETQYF
TRBV19	CASRSREKSYEQYF
TRBV7-3	CASSPGTENTEAFF
TRBV27	CASSLRQGWEQFF
TRBV7-6	CASSLGRSYEQYF
TRBV28	CASSPPASGATDTQYF
TRBV5-1	CASSLSQDAGRETQYF
TRBV9	CASSLLSPSGSTDTQYF
TRBV7-7	CASSLTGTTQETQYF
TRBV4-1	CASSPLGVDRGGNQPQHF
TRBV11-3	CASSLGREYNEQFF
TRBV11-1	CASSSNVQGYYGYTF
TRBV2	CASAGEGAYEQYF
TRBV19	CASSAPGQGGSPLHF
TRBV7-2	CASSLITGKDSPLHF
TRBV11-1	CASARGQGAGANVLTF
TRBV5-1	CASSPHGEQETQYF